This TCR beta chain emerged from a study of cytotoxic CD8 clonotypes in ibrutinib-treated CLL. Background on the study: Samples had a mean of nearly 260,000 productive templates and some 88,000 productive rearrangements. Overall study findings and caveats: The public clonotypes identified were infrequent and showed contraction or stability on treatment. Patients with sustained remission and those progressing were sampled at differing times. Before falling back toward baseline at progression, clonality had risen at the time of ibrutinib response.

This clone has a handful of counts. Its specificity is not known. Other DNA sequences from this sample encode an identical CDR3 as well. This CDR3 has 12 amino acids. Looked up from germline, CDR1 is SGHTA and CDR2 is FQGTGA. Trimming took 4 bases from V and 6 from J, leaving 8 bases between them. The data were produced by immunoSEQ multiplex PCR, yet TCRdb's version contains in-frame clones alone and is incomplete. The sample holds roughly 97,000 clones, roughly 80% seen once. This chain uses TRBV7-3 with TRBJ2-3; D is perhaps TRBD1 (6 bases). This TCR was sampled from a human donor with chronic lymphocytic leukemia. The specimen was PBMCs, collected after 12 months of ibrutinib treatment. CDR3 DNA sequence: TGTGCCAGCAGCTCCCAGGGGGATACGCAGTATTTT. Translated: CASSSQGDTQYF.